The entry below gives a single T cell receptor (beta chain) sequence along with its context. Its target is unknown. This CDR3 contains 16 residues. V lost 5 bases and J lost 4; bases outside the gene matches: 7. The V gene's germline CDR1 is SQVTM and CDR2 ANQGSEA. The record originates from a study of response to subunit inactivated influenza vaccine. Study results and limitations: Every seasonal influenza vaccination brings in few new T cells, the authors suggested.

TCRdb re-called the RT-PCR reads through MiXCR, storing one row per CDR3 protein. Found here are 500,000 to 600,000 distinct CDR3 sequences, approximately 7.6% of them singletons; the top ten hold 13%. The sequencing used PBMCs from blood, collected roughly 24 months after vaccination. The chain links TRBV29-1 to TRBJ2-3, with 15 bases matching TRBD2. The sequence was collected from a man aged 50 to 69 who received an inactivated influenza vaccine. The CDR3 sequence: CSVPPGLAGGPDTQYF. CDR3 DNA sequence: TGCAGCGTTCCTCCGGGACTAGCGGGGGGCCCAGATACGCAGTATTTT.